This T cell receptor (beta chain) stems from a study of identical twins. Study-wide points: Donors were not followed over many years; analysis was cross-sectional. Models predicted too little out-of-frame TCR alpha sharing in monozygotic twins. Analyses based on zero insertions could be partly confounded by invariant MAIT and iNKT cells.

V shed 5 bases and J 3 bases; nucleotides not matched to a gene: 9. Germline V lookup: CDR1 SQVTM, CDR2 ANQGSEA. The CDR3 covers 16 residues. TCRdb called the 5' RACE reads again in MiXCR, with one record for every CDR3 protein. The repertoire includes around 370,000 distinct CDR3 sequences, approximately 8.8% of them detected once, and 8% to 10% sits in the top ten. This clonotype was counted a few times. Its specificity is not known. There were only healthy Caucasians among the donors. Material: naive T cells sorted from blood. This chain uses TRBV29-1 with TRBJ2-1, with 11 nucleotides matching TRBD2. The source of this sequence is a woman aged 50 to 60 in good health. CDR3: CSVHTGTSGIYNEQFF. In DNA form, the CDR3 reads TGCAGCGTTCATACCGGGACTAGCGGCATCTACAATGAGCAGTTCTTC.